This T cell receptor (beta chain) stems from a study of cytomegalovirus exposure and HLA in healthy donors. Overall study findings and caveats: Generally TCR sequences proved uncommon, though certain public TCRs appeared in numerous donors. The study dropped some indistinguishable V segments, TRBV6-2 and TRBV6-3 among them.

Remarks on this clone: Its specificity is unknown.

Germline lookup yields CDR1 MRHNA and CDR2 SNTAGT. The CDR3 is 14 residues long. After removal of 0 bases from V and 4 bases from J, the junction contained 2 bases not matched to a gene. The PCR made use of 60 Vbeta and 13 Jbeta primers. As handled by the study authors: A follow-up analysis tallied tens of millions of unique TCR beta chains, about 10 million shared. Some clones are missing from TCRdb's copy, which holds only in-frame ones; the method was immunoSEQ multiplex PCR. D and trimming were read from the DNA, whereas the V and J calls and clone size are those reported in that table. Its listing shows 45,000 to 65,000 clones.

The chain combines TRBV6-4 with TRBJ1-1; TRBD1 matches at 7 bases. Sequenced material: PBMCs. The receptor was derived from a young man in good health and CMV-seropositive. The CDR3 nucleotides read TGTGCCAGCAGTGACTCCCGACAGGGCACTGAAGCTTTCTTT. It is translated as CASSDSRQGTEAFF.